This T cell receptor beta chain is from a study of beta chain features in type 1 diabetes. Purities in excess of 95% were seen in all sorted populations. The ends were cut back, 4 bases at V and 5 bases at J, with 8 bases in the middle. In germline, CDR1 is LGHNA, CDR2 YNFKEQ. The CDR3 has 13 amino acids. As concerns this clone: Its specificity is unknown.

TCRB transcripts that were expressed got sequenced, as all of the isolated RNA had been reverse transcribed. An average roughly 3.6 million reads came from naive, central memory and regulatory T cell samples. The data were produced by immunoSEQ multiplex PCR, yet TCRdb's version contains in-frame clones alone and is incomplete. The sample comprises approximately 340,000 clones, approximately 16% of which are singletons, and about 0.018% rests with the top ten. Whole-study findings and limits: VDJ junctions sequenced from type 1 diabetes patients showed fewer insertions and more deletions. High-TCR-expressing cells could be over-represented by cDNA sequencing.

The clonotype comes from a woman aged 18-29 years in good health. The source material was naive CD4+ T cells from blood. The chain has TRBV4-2 and TRBJ2-2; D may be TRBD2 (6 bases). The CDR3 DNA sequence: TGTGCCAGCAGCCCTCGGGAGACCGGGGAGCTGTTTTTT. This codes for CASSPRETGELFF.